This TCR beta chain was identified in a study of CDR3 diversity in severe acne. Each CDR3 protein gets one entry after TCRdb re-called the PCR reads with MiXCR. The sample has under 100,000 distinct CDR3 sequences, over 45% seen once. By share, this clonotype ranks as medium-sized. CDR3 length: 15 residues. The J segment lost 6 bases and the V segment lost 2 bases, leaving 7 bases of the junction unmatched. Per the germline V gene, CDR1 is SNHLY and CDR2 is FYNNEI. The gene calls are TRBV2 and TRBJ1-2, with 9 nucleotides matching TRBD1. Sequencing used blood. This TCR derives from a male donor in good health, serving as a control. This chain's CDR3 is CASSEPAGQGNGYTF. The CDR3, as DNA: TGTGCCAGCAGTGAACCAGCAGGACAGGGGAATGGCTACACCTTC.